The source of this T cell receptor (beta chain) is a study of vaccination and CD4 T cells after COVID-19. The overall study: Convalescent persons amounted to six males plus four females, two of whom were Hispanic. Spike peptides, overlapping and drawn from SARS-CoV-2, HCoV-NL63, HCoV-OC43 and HCoV-229E, were used to stimulate cells. Participants received two doses of either BNT162b2 or mRNA-1273 vaccine.

With the Oncomine TCR Beta short-read assay, DNA from cultured CD4+ T cells was sequenced. MiXCR, applied by TCRdb to the PCR reads, yields one record per CDR3 protein. This table has about 25,000 distinct CDR3 sequences, 30% appearing once. The time point was: late sampling 161 to 241 days after vaccination in a few convalescent patients. Treatment specified: approximately 10-day PBMC culture with coronavirus spike peptide pools or control peptides (ViraFEST assay). Cultures of PBMCs, two million per well, were set up with roughly 10 IU/ml IL-2 and 10 ug/ml peptide pools. The CDR3 is 16 residues long. The germline V gene has CDR1 MGHRA and CDR2 YSYEKL. The trim removed 1 base at V and 2 bases at J, leaving 5 bases unmatched. Of note for this clonotype: Its antigen is still unknown.

The V and J genes are TRBV4-1 and TRBJ1-5; TRBD1 matches at 7 bases. This sequence was found in a human donor who had recovered from COVID-19. Here the sequenced sample was CD4+ T cells from blood, cultured in vitro, taken about 7 months after SARS-CoV-2 vaccination. CDR3 sequence reads: CASSQGQGRRNQPQHF. The DNA for the CDR3 is TGCGCCAGCAGCCAAGGACAGGGTAGGCGCAATCAGCCCCAGCATTTT.